Listed here are 9 T cell receptor beta chains from one sample, sequenced in a study of regulatory T cells in long-lasting Graves disease. Described time point: persistent/refractory GD, antithyroid drugs over 5 years with positive TRAb. PBMCs were the source of the RNA used for TCR sequencing. Library construction for TCR beta used iRepertoire HTBI primers and Arm-PCR of CDR3 regions. TCRdb fed the multiplex PCR reads into MiXCR, producing one record per CDR3 protein. The sample yields approximately 290,000 distinct CDR3 sequences, roughly 21% seen once. The sequenced sample was peripheral blood mononuclear cells (PBMCs), obtained when the disease was refractory, from a patient treated with antithyroid drugs. The receptors stem from a female donor with Graves disease.

The chain is built from TRBV20-1 and TRBJ2-7; D perhaps matches TRBD2 (6 bases). CDR1 DFQATT and CDR2 SNEGSKA come from the germline V gene (reference sequence). Trimming pared 5 bases from V and 2 bases from J, leaving 16 bases between. This CDR3 is 14 amino acids long. DNA of the CDR3: TGCAGTGCTTCCCTCTGGCGGGGTACCTACGAGCAGTACTTC. It is translated as CSASLWRGTYEQYF.

A word on this clonotype: Its ends do not fully match the called genes, so a read error is possible. This chain uses TRBV5-1 with TRBJ1-1, with unresolved D. From germline, CDR1 is SGHRS and CDR2 YFSETQ. The CDR3 is made up of 15 amino acids. CDR3 protein: CASSLNGGVNTEAFF. The CDR3 DNA follows: TGCGCCAGTAGCTTGAATGGCGGAGTGAACACTGAGGCTTTCTTT.

This clonotype was seen only a few times. This chain links TRBV19 with TRBJ2-7; 10 positions agree with TRBD2. V trimming: 3 bases; J trimming: 3 bases; junction bases outside the gene matches: 5. The CDR3 has 15 amino acids. CDR1 and CDR2 (germline): LNHDA, SQIVND (reference sequence). CDR3 in amino acids: CASSILAGGNYEQYF. The CDR3 DNA follows: TGTGCCAGTAGTATTTTAGCGGGAGGAAACTACGAGCAGTACTTC. Supplemented by reference TRBV19 and TRBJ2-7, the full variable domain reads DGGITQSPKYLFRKEGQNVTLSCEQNLNHDAMYWYRQDPGQGLRLIYYSQIVNDFQKGDIAEGYSVSREKKESFPLTVTSAQKNPTAFYLCASSILAGGNYEQYFGPGTRLTVT.

This clonotype was seen more than once but under ten times. The chain carries TRBV6-1 and TRBJ2-7; D is perhaps TRBD2 (5 bases). The CDR3 covers 14 residues. The V end was cut by 8 bases, the J end by 0 bases, with 14 bases between. CDR1 and CDR2 from the germline V gene are MNHNS and SASEGT. CDR3 in DNA: TGTGCCAGCCGAACCCCCGGGAACTCCTACGAGCAGTACTTC. Translating gives CASRTPGNSYEQYF.

This clonotype was seen many times. The rearrangement joins TRBV18 to TRBJ2-5; D is unclear. Trimming cost V 4 bases and J 0 bases, with 9 bases left between them. In germline, CDR1 is KGHSH, CDR2 LQKENI. The CDR3 has 14 amino acids. CDR3 residues: CASSLRRDQETQYF. The CDR3 DNA reads as TGTGCCAGCTCACTTCGACGGGACCAAGAGACCCAGTACTTC. The full variable domain, rest sourced from reference TRBV18 and TRBJ2-5, is NAGVMQNPRHLVRRRGQEARLRCSPMKGHSHVYWYRQLPEEGLKFMVYLQKENIIDESGMPKERFSAEFPKEGPSILRIQQVVRGDSAAYFCASSLRRDQETQYFGPGTRLLVL.

The chain couples TRBV28 to TRBJ2-3; the match to TRBD2 covers 12 bases. The junction had 10 bases not matched to a gene; V was cut back by 4 bases and J by 5 bases. The germline V gene encodes CDR1 MDHEN and CDR2 SYDVKM. The CDR3 contains 17 residues. For the CDR3, the DNA is TGTGCCAGCAGTTCCCCTTTACTAGCGGGAGGAGGAGATACGCAGTATTTT. Translated, it gives CASSSPLLAGGGDTQYF.

This clonotype was found many times. The chain has TRBV2 and TRBJ2-7, with a weak D call TRBD1 (5 bases). CDR3 length: 13 amino acids. The germline V gene has CDR1 SNHLY and CDR2 FYNNEI. Trimming removed 6 bases from V and 0 bases from J, with 9 bases in between. The CDR3 is CASRATVSYEQYF. The CDR3 DNA is TGTGCCAGCAGAGCGACAGTCTCCTACGAGCAGTACTTC.

The gene calls are TRBV6-1 and TRBJ2-7, with TRBD1 matching 11 bases. This CDR3 has 15 amino acids. Germline V gene sequence: CDR1 MNHNS, CDR2 SASEGT. After removal of 2 bases from V and 4 bases from J, the junction contained 4 bases not matched to a gene. The CDR3 here is CASSESGTGGYEQYF. The CDR3 DNA reads TGTGCCAGCAGTGAATCGGGGACAGGGGGATACGAGCAGTACTTC.

In its sample, this clonotype was seen many times. V gene TRBV24-1 combines with J gene TRBJ1-1; D call uncertain. With 6 bases removed from V and 4 bases from J, the gap between germline ends came to 11 bases. This CDR3 comprises 13 residues. Germline assignment: CDR1 KGHDR and CDR2 SFDVKD. Here the CDR3 DNA reads TGTGCCACCAGTCGAGTCGGCTCCACTGAAGCTTTCTTT. Translated: CATSRVGSTEAFF.